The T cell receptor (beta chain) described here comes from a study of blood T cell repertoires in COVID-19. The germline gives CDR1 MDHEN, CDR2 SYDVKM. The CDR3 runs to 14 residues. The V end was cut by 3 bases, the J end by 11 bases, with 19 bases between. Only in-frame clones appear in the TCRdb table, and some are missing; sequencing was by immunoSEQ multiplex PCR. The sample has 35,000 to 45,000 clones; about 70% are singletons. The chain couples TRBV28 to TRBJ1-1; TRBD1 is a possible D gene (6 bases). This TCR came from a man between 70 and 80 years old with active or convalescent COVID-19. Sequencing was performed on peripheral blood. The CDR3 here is CASSLGGRGPSAFF. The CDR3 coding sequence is TGTGCCAGCAGTTTGGGGGGGCGAGGACCTTCGGCTTTCTTT.